This T cell receptor beta chain came from a study of blood T cells in healthy people across ages. This clonotype was recorded a few times. Antigen unknown. The second PCR ran roughly 6 to 11 cycles with a sample-barcoded 5' primer and J-beta primers. TCRdb ran MiXCR on the 5' RACE reads and lists one entry per CDR3 protein. This table holds 600,000 to 850,000 distinct CDR3 sequences, around a quarter found once. General study results and limits: Per-million-T-cell TCR beta diversity fell roughly linearly with age.

The same sample was also used in a study of T cells of mothers and their children. That source adds: Each child gave some 3 million TCR beta CDR3 reads (each mother, over 10 million). An overlap that was slightly higher, though non-significant, was seen in related mother-child pairs versus unrelated pairs.

The clonotype was recovered from a boy aged 10-17 years in good health. Sequences were obtained from blood.

CDR3 loop: CASRGVSEGNEQYF. In nucleotides, the CDR3 is TGTGCCAGCAGGGGGGTCTCGGAGGGTAACGAGCAGTACTTC. The chain uses TRBV6-1 and TRBJ2-7; a possible D gene is TRBD2 (6 bases). The CDR3 totals 14 residues. V lost 6 bases to trimming and J lost 5 bases, with 17 bases between them. Germline-derived CDR1 and CDR2 are MNHNS and SASEGT.